This passage covers 2 T cell receptor beta chains from one sample sequenced in a study of CD8 T cells in ankylosing spondylitis. Each CDR3 protein gets one entry after TCRdb re-called the 5' RACE reads with MiXCR. The table shows about 320,000 distinct CDR3 sequences, with about 9.9% occurring only once. The specimen sequenced was blood, either unsorted or a sorted T cell fraction (not recorded which). The source of these receptors is a female donor with ankylosing spondylitis or in good health (not recorded which).

In this sample, this clonotype turned up many times. The gene calls are TRBV9 and TRBJ2-7, with 10 bases aligning to TRBD2. With 4 bases clipped from V and 3 bases from J, the junction kept 4 bases outside the gene matches. The germline V gene encodes CDR1 SGDLS and CDR2 YYNGEE. The CDR3 contains 14 residues. This chain's CDR3 is CASSFGLADYEQYF. CDR3 sequence (DNA): TGTGCCAGCAGCTTCGGACTAGCGGACTACGAGCAGTACTTC.

This clonotype was seen many times. The genes are TRBV28 and TRBJ2-7, with a possible D match to TRBD2 (6 bases). The germline V and J ends were trimmed by 4 bases and 7 bases, with 11 bases remaining between them. This CDR3 is built from 12 residues. The germline V gene has CDR1 MDHEN and CDR2 SYDVKM. Written as DNA, the CDR3 is TGTGCCAGCAGTTCGACCCGGGGGGAGCAGTACTTC. This encodes CASSSTRGEQYF.